The T cell receptor (beta chain) under discussion was sequenced for a study of response to subunit inactivated influenza vaccine. CDR3 length: 13 amino acids. V was shortened by 6 bases and J by 0 bases, with 11 bases between the two germline ends. Germline V gene sequence: CDR1 DFQATT, CDR2 SNEGSKA (reference sequence). Each CDR3 protein is one row after TCRdb ran MiXCR on the RT-PCR reads. The sample has about 520,000 distinct CDR3 sequences, approximately 7.8% seen once. V usage is TRBV20-1 and J usage is TRBJ2-5; D gene unclear. The clonotype was recovered from a man aged 45 to 75 who received an inactivated influenza vaccine. Source: PBMCs from blood, taken around 25 months after vaccination. The CDR3 spells CSAADGNQETQYF. The CDR3 nucleotides are TGCAGTGCAGCCGACGGAAACCAAGAGACCCAGTACTTC.